This T cell receptor (beta chain) was profiled in a study of T cell repertoires in cytomegalovirus infection. On the study more broadly: CMV infection and matching HLA type were both indicated by public TCR beta signatures. Points from the study as a whole: Ex vivo, HLA-C-restricted CMV-specific TCR beta clonotypes prevailed over the rest of the response. Public TCR beta family frequency separated CMV-and-HLA carriers, including in an independent cohort.

Germline V CDR1 and CDR2: SNHLY, FYNNEI. V was pared by 3 bases and J by 0 bases, with 11 bases between. CDR3 length: 15 residues. One entry per CDR3 protein, called by TCRdb with MiXCR from the reads. The sample carries 200,000 or so distinct CDR3 sequences, under 30% recorded once. The table lists this clonotype with a count of one. Its specificity is unknown. V and J are TRBV2 and TRBJ1-2; the D is unclear. Sequencing was carried out using PBMCs. The receptor's source is a human donor in good health (CMV status not recorded). Some clones in this sample may be carry-over from other donors' samples. The chain's CDR3 is CASSEVGTSNYGYTF. Written as DNA, the CDR3 is TGTGCCAGCAGTGAGGTCGGCACTTCTAACTATGGCTACACCTTC.